This TCR beta chain came from a study of cytomegalovirus exposure and HLA in healthy donors. General observations from the study: In a later analysis, parvovirus B19, influenza, CMV and Epstein-Barr virus appeared linked to several top co-occurrence clusters. The later analysis indicated that the majority of CMV-associated TCR beta chains appeared HLA-restricted. Most TCR beta V segments were productive about 90% or about 30% of the time in an earlier analysis.

As concerns this clone: Its antigen is not identified.

The PCR contained 60 Vbeta and 13 Jbeta primers. TCRdb keeps only in-frame clones here, not all; method: immunoSEQ multiplex PCR. The sample includes 170,000 or so clones, over 75% of them seen just once. J was trimmed by 7 bases and V by 0 bases; bases with no gene match: 3. CDR1 is LNHNV and CDR2 is YYDKDF in the germline V gene (reference sequence). The CDR3 is made up of 14 amino acids. The gene calls are TRBV15 and TRBJ1-2; 9 nucleotides align to TRBD1. What was sequenced was PBMCs. The sequence derives from a woman in her forties or fifties in good health and CMV-seropositive. The chain's CDR3 is CATSREAQGAGYTF. For the CDR3, the DNA is TGTGCCACCAGCAGAGAGGCACAGGGGGCTGGCTACACCTTC. Filled out from reference TRBV15 and TRBJ1-2, the complete variable domain reads DAMVIQNPRYQVTQFGKPVTLSCSQTLNHNVMYWYQQKSSQAPKLLFHYYDKDFNNEADTPDNFQSRRPNTSFCFLDIRSPGLGDTAMYLCATSREAQGAGYTFGSGTRLTVV.